The 19 T cell receptor beta chains given below trace back to one sample, sequenced in a study of shared clonotypes between healthy human individuals. Method: immunoSEQ multiplex PCR; TCRdb's copy keeps in-frame clones and lacks some. The sample shows a few hundred thousand clones, 97% of them seen only once. The sample taken for sequencing was naive CD4+ T cells sorted from blood. The subset is: CD45RA+ positively selected. The receptors shown here come from a woman under 40 in good health.

The chain has TRBV18 and TRBJ1-2; the match to TRBD1 covers 7 bases. The CDR3 spans 16 residues. Germline V gene sequence: CDR1 KGHSH, CDR2 LQKENI. The J segment lost 0 bases and the V segment lost 1 base, leaving 5 bases of the junction unmatched. CDR3 amino acids: CASSPQGRGPNYGYTF. CDR3 in DNA: TGTGCCAGCTCACCACAGGGTAGGGGGCCTAACTATGGCTACACCTTC.

The chain carries TRBV28 and TRBJ2-7; D gene uncertain. Germline CDR1 is MDHEN and CDR2 is SYDVKM. V was cut by 2 bases and J by 1 base, with 18 bases left in between. The CDR3 extends over 17 amino acids. The CDR3 sequence is CASSLVMQTGISYEQYF. In DNA form, the CDR3 reads TGTGCCAGCAGTTTAGTGATGCAGACTGGCATATCCTACGAGCAGTACTTC.

This chain links TRBV7-8 with TRBJ1-3; unclear D gene. There are 16 residues in the CDR3. The germline CDR1 and CDR2 sequences are SGHVS and FQNEAQ. V was clipped by 5 bases and J by 2 bases, with 16 bases between them. Here the CDR3 DNA reads TGTGCCAGCAGCCCGCATGTGGAAAGCGCTGGAAACACCATATATTTT. Its protein product is CASSPHVESAGNTIYF.

The chain carries TRBV19 and TRBJ1-3, with a tentative D call TRBD1 (6 bases). The germline CDR1 and CDR2 sequences are LNHDA and SQIVND (reference sequence). Deletions cut 1 base from V and 0 bases from J, with 16 bases between. CDR3 length: 18 amino acids. The CDR3 bases are TGTGCCAGTAGTATAGGTTCAGGGGTAGGACGCTCTGGAAACACCATATATTTT. Translated: CASSIGSGVGRSGNTIYF. The entire variable domain, with the rest obtained from reference TRBV19 and TRBJ1-3, is as follows: DGGITQSPKYLFRKEGQNVTLSCEQNLNHDAMYWYRQDPGQGLRLIYYSQIVNDFQKGDIAEGYSVSREKKESFPLTVTSAQKNPTAFYLCASSIGSGVGRSGNTIYFGEGSWLTVV.

To note about this clone: This sample also contains other DNA sequences that code for the same CDR3. This chain joins TRBV7-3 and TRBJ2-2; D remains ambiguous. Germline assignment: CDR1 SGHTA and CDR2 FQGTGA. Between the trimmed V and J ends, which lost 4 bases and 4 bases, there was a span of 1 base. The CDR3 is 11 residues long. The CDR3: CASSSTGELFF. The CDR3, as DNA: TGTGCCAGCAGCTCCACCGGGGAGCTGTTTTTT.

As to this clone: Other DNA sequences in this sample translate to the same CDR3. The chain joins TRBV19 to TRBJ2-1, with TRBD2 matching 11 bases. V lost 2 bases, J lost 7 bases, and 1 base stayed unmatched. The V gene's germline CDR1 is LNHDA and CDR2 SQIVND (reference sequence). This CDR3 comprises 14 residues. This chain's CDR3 is CASSITSGSNEQFF. The CDR3 DNA follows: TGTGCCAGTAGTATAACTAGCGGGAGTAATGAGCAGTTCTTC.

In its sample, this clone was seen once. This rearrangement joins TRBV5-1 to TRBJ2-1; D not resolved. Per germline, CDR1 SGHRS and CDR2 YFSETQ. Trimming removed 4 bases from V and 0 bases from J, with 14 bases in between. CDR3 length equals 16 residues. The CDR3 DNA reads as TGCGCCAGCAGCCCGCCTTACACGAGCTCCTACAATGAGCAGTTCTTC. Translation: CASSPPYTSSYNEQFF.

This rearrangement joins TRBV5-6 to TRBJ1-4; D uncertain. Germline V lookup: CDR1 SGHDT, CDR2 YYEEEE. V was trimmed by 4 bases and J by 8 bases, leaving 18 bases between them. The CDR3 sequence is 15 residues long. The CDR3 DNA sequence: TGTGCCAGCAGCAGGTCAAGGTGGCTTGAGGAAAAACTGTTTTTT. It codes for CASSRSRWLEEKLFF.

V and J are TRBV5-1 and TRBJ2-4, with D possibly being TRBD1 (6 bases). The CDR3 length is 16 residues. The V end was cut by 1 base, the J end by 0 bases, with 11 bases between. Germline loops: CDR1 SGHRS, CDR2 YFSETQ. The CDR3 DNA reads TGCGCCAGCAGCTTGACGGGACACTTAGCCAAAAACATTCAGTACTTC. Residues: CASSLTGHLAKNIQYF. Full variable domain (missing parts from reference TRBV5-1 and TRBJ2-4): KAGVTQTPRYLIKTRGQQVTLSCSPISGHRSVSWYQQTPGQGLQFLFEYFSETQRNKGNFPGRFSGRQFSNSRSEMNVSTLELGDSALYLCASSLTGHLAKNIQYFGAGTRLSVL.

The chain joins TRBV5-6 to TRBJ2-3; D unresolved. Trimming left V 4 bases short and J 6 bases short, with 12 bases between. The V gene's germline CDR1 is SGHDT and CDR2 YYEEEE. This CDR3 contains 13 residues. CDR3 coding DNA: TGTGCCAGCAGCGGCGGTGTTAGGGATACGCAGTATTTT. Translation gives CASSGGVRDTQYF.

This chain connects TRBV19 to TRBJ2-2, with a possible D match to TRBD2 (6 bases). The V gene lost 6 bases and the J gene lost 0 bases, with 11 bases spanning the gap. CDR1 is LNHDA and CDR2 is SQIVND in the germline V gene (reference sequence). This CDR3 comprises 15 residues. CDR3 in amino acids: CASRRAGPNTGELFF. The CDR3, as DNA: TGTGCCAGTAGGAGAGCGGGCCCGAACACCGGGGAGCTGTTTTTT. Filled out from reference TRBV19 and TRBJ2-2, the complete variable domain reads DGGITQSPKYLFRKEGQNVTLSCEQNLNHDAMYWYRQDPGQGLRLIYYSQIVNDFQKGDIAEGYSVSREKKESFPLTVTSAQKNPTAFYLCASRRAGPNTGELFFGEGSRLTVL.

The rearrangement uses TRBV9 and TRBJ1-1, with unresolved D. The germline CDR1 and CDR2 sequences are SGDLS and YYNGEE. This CDR3 has 13 residues. The V end lost 0 bases, the J end lost 3 bases, and 6 bases lay between the germline ends. The CDR3 nucleotides are TGTGCCAGCAGCGTAGGTTCAGACACTGAAGCTTTCTTT. Encoded protein: CASSVGSDTEAFF.

J is TRBJ1-1 and V is TRBV28, with D hard to call. Germline V CDR1 and CDR2: MDHEN, SYDVKM. The CDR3 spans 14 residues. V lost 3 bases and J 0 bases, leaving 8 bases between the germline ends. The CDR3 region has the DNA TGTGCCAGCAGTTTGTGGGAGGTGAACACTGAAGCTTTCTTT. Translating it yields CASSLWEVNTEAFF.

The rearrangement uses TRBV28 and TRBJ2-7; tentative D call: TRBD2 (5 bases). Germline-derived CDR1 and CDR2 are MDHEN and SYDVKM. V was trimmed by 2 bases and J by 5 bases, leaving 16 bases between them. The CDR3 is made up of 15 amino acids. CDR3 bases: TGTGCCAGCAGTTTAGGAGCGATAGCGAGGAACGAGCAGTACTTC. Encoded protein: CASSLGAIARNEQYF.

The V gene is TRBV27, the J gene TRBJ2-1; TRBD2 matches 8 bases. With 5 bases clipped from V and 1 base from J, the junction kept 7 bases outside the gene matches. Germline loops: CDR1 MNHEY, CDR2 SMNVEV (reference sequence). The CDR3 has 16 residues. The CDR3 DNA follows: TGTGCCAGCAGTCCCACCGGGACTAGGTCCTACAATGAGCAGTTCTTC. Its translation: CASSPTGTRSYNEQFF.

This chain connects TRBV6-5 to TRBJ2-1; possible D gene TRBD2, 6 bases. The ends were cut back, 5 bases at V and 3 bases at J, with 14 bases in the middle. The germline V gene encodes CDR1 MNHEY and CDR2 SVGAGI. The CDR3 is 15 amino acids. The CDR3 reads CASSPTSGFYNEQFF. DNA for the CDR3: TGTGCCAGCAGTCCGACTAGTGGTTTCTACAATGAGCAGTTCTTC.

Comment on this clone: Other nucleotide sequences from this sample produce the same CDR3. J is TRBJ1-1 and V is TRBV7-3; D possibly corresponds to TRBD1 (5 bases). The CDR3 is 13 amino acids. Per the germline V gene, CDR1 is SGHTA and CDR2 is FQGTGA. Trimming removed 4 bases at V and 2 bases at J, with 8 bases between. The CDR3 reads CASSSQGNTEAFF. The CDR3 region has the DNA TGTGCCAGCAGCTCCCAGGGTAACACTGAAGCTTTCTTT.

This CDR3 is CASQGLAGVTGELFF. The DNA for the CDR3 is TGTGCCAGTCAGGGACTAGCGGGAGTCACCGGGGAGCTGTTTTTT. The chain employs TRBV6-5 and TRBJ2-2, with 14 positions matching TRBD2. Germline trimming cut 9 bases from V and 4 bases from J; bases unmatched to any gene: 4. CDR1 MNHEY and CDR2 SVGAGI come from the germline V gene. The CDR3 length is 15 residues.

The chain couples TRBV5-1 to TRBJ2-4; 8 bases match TRBD1. Trimming cost V 4 bases and J 1 base; bases outside gene matches: 7. CDR1 and CDR2 from the germline V gene are SGHRS and YFSETQ. CDR3 length: 16 amino acids. This chain's CDR3 is CASSQPRQGAKNIQYF. The CDR3 nucleotides are TGCGCCAGCAGCCAGCCCCGACAGGGGGCCAAAAACATTCAGTACTTC.